This TCR beta chain was identified during a study of cytomegalovirus exposure and HLA in healthy donors. Primers: 60 Vbeta forward and 13 Jbeta reverse. Per the original data handling: It was a later analysis that counted about 80 million unique TCR beta chains, of which some 9.9 million were shared. TCRdb's copy holds only in-frame clones and misses some; the assay was immunoSEQ multiplex PCR. V, J and clone size are those of that table, while D and trimming were read from the DNA. The data contain under 200,000 clones, 82% of them seen just once; the ten biggest clones take up less than 1%. Germline CDR1 reads SGHRS; CDR2 reads YFSETQ. The trim removed 0 bases at V and 7 bases at J, leaving 5 bases unmatched. CDR3 length: 15 amino acids. This clone was found once. Antigen unknown. Study findings and constraints: Researchers counted approximately 160 TCR beta chains as cytomegalovirus-associated.

V and J are TRBV5-1 and TRBJ1-4, with 8 bases that match TRBD1. The TCR comes from a girl aged 2 to 9 in good health and CMV-seropositive. Material: PBMCs. CDR3 sequence: CASSLAGRGPEKLFF. The CDR3 bases are TGCGCCAGCAGCTTGGCCGGCAGGGGGCCTGAAAAACTGTTTTTT.